This T cell receptor (beta chain) is from a study of shared clonotypes between healthy human individuals. The wider study: A donor's plate count was three for CD4 naive and three for CD4 memory; CD8 naive had two and CD8 memory one.

Sorted-subset replicate PCR reactions contained about 200 ng DNA, corresponding to some 29,000 T cell genomes. The protocol was immunoSEQ multiplex PCR, while the TCRdb copy is restricted to in-frame clones and leaves out a portion. The table lists 2,500,000 or so clones, approximately 93% of them singletons. This CDR3 spans 18 amino acids. This sequence originates from a man in his late teens or twenties in good health. Some clones in this sample may be carry-over from other donors' samples. Input material: naive CD4+ T cells from PBMCs. Subset: CD45RA+ positively selected. V is TRBV21-1 and J is TRBJ1-5; no DNA check was done on the table's D call, TRBD1. TRBV21-1 is a pseudogene segment. In DNA form, the CDR3 reads TGTGCCAGCAGCAAAGATGGGCTCGCTATCAGTAGCAATCAGCCCCAGCATTTT. Amino acids: CASSKDGLAISSNQPQHF.